The 19 T cell receptor beta chains listed next were all sequenced from one sample in a study of blood T cell repertoires in COVID-19. Using immunoSEQ multiplex PCR, the repertoire was profiled, and TCRdb retains in-frame clones only, with some absent. The data hold around 130,000 clones, with roughly 86% observed a single time. Material: peripheral blood. These receptor sequences come from an older woman with acute or convalescent COVID-19.

The J gene is TRBJ2-1, the V gene TRBV5-1; D is undetermined. The CDR3 is made up of 15 amino acids. The germline gives CDR1 SGHRS, CDR2 YFSETQ. V was shortened by 1 base and J by 6 bases, with 14 bases between the two germline ends. CDR3 loop: CASSLLGQISNEQFF. In DNA, the CDR3 is TGCGCCAGCAGCTTGCTTGGCCAGATATCCAATGAGCAGTTCTTC.

The chain has TRBV19 and TRBJ1-1; 11 nucleotides line up with TRBD1. The V gene's germline CDR1 is LNHDA and CDR2 SQIVND (reference sequence). Trimming cost V 4 bases and J 5 bases; bases outside gene matches: 3. CDR3 length: 14 amino acids. The CDR3 spells CASSSGQGATEAFF. CDR3 DNA sequence: TGTGCCAGTAGTAGTGGACAGGGGGCGACTGAAGCTTTCTTT.

The chain combines TRBV15 with TRBJ1-1, with unresolved D. Germline lookup yields CDR1 LNHNV and CDR2 YYDKDF (reference sequence). This CDR3 is 13 amino acids long. Trimming stripped 0 bases from V and 8 bases from J, with 10 bases between. The CDR3 loop reads CATSRDSRQEAFF. In DNA, the CDR3 is TGTGCCACCAGCAGAGATTCGAGGCAGGAAGCTTTCTTT.

The J gene is TRBJ2-7, the V gene TRBV7-7, with 7 bases identical to TRBD2. The CDR3 totals 13 residues. Germline assignment: CDR1 SSHAT and CDR2 FNYEAQ (reference sequence). CDR3 protein: CASRLGLIYEQYV. In DNA form, the CDR3 reads TGTGCTAGCAGGTTGGGACTAATCTACGAGCAGTACGTC.

The chain joins TRBV3-1 (or the pseudogene TRBV3-2) to TRBJ1-3, with a tentative D call TRBD1 (6 bases). V was clipped by 0 bases and J by 10 bases, with 16 bases between them. The V gene's germline CDR1 is LGHDT and CDR2 YNNKEL (reference sequence). The CDR3 consists of 15 residues. DNA of the CDR3: TGTGCCAGCAGCCAAGAAACATGGGGGCCGCGGACCATATATTTT. This codes for CASSQETWGPRTIYF.

The chain uses TRBV19 and TRBJ2-1; TRBD2 matches at 10 bases. CDR1 and CDR2 from the germline V gene are LNHDA and SQIVND (reference sequence). V was clipped by 4 bases and J by 15 bases; unmatched bases: 15. CDR3 length: 15 residues. The CDR3 DNA is TGTGCCAGTAGTACAACACTAGCGGGATCATTAGCCAGGTTCTTC. This codes for CASSTTLAGSLARFF.

This clone is a singleton in its sample. The chain is built from TRBV5-5 and TRBJ2-5, with 7 nucleotides matching TRBD2. This CDR3 spans 14 amino acids. Losses at the gene ends were 4 bases for V and 5 bases for J; bases not matched to a gene: 8. Germline-derived CDR1 and CDR2 are SGHKS and YYEKEE (reference sequence). The chain's CDR3 is CASSALGLEETQYF. CDR3 DNA sequence: TGTGCCAGCAGCGCTCTTGGACTAGAGGAGACCCAGTACTTC.

The chain carries TRBV6-5 and TRBJ1-3; 7 positions match TRBD1. From germline, CDR1 is MNHEY and CDR2 SVGAGI. Trimming cost V 4 bases and J 4 bases; bases outside gene matches: 10. The CDR3 length is 16 residues. CDR3 region: CASSSSLAQGGNTIYF. CDR3 DNA: TGTGCCAGCAGTTCAAGCCTCGCACAGGGGGGAAACACCATATATTTT.

This clone was seen once. This rearrangement joins TRBV19 to TRBJ2-7, with a possible D match to TRBD1 (6 bases). This CDR3 contains 13 residues. V was clipped by 5 bases and J by 3 bases, with 11 bases between them. Germline CDR1 and CDR2: LNHDA and SQIVND (reference sequence). CDR3 amino acids: CASSSDSHYEQYF. The CDR3 DNA sequence: TGTGCCAGTAGTTCGGACAGCCACTACGAGCAGTACTTC. Variable domain in full (rest from reference TRBV19 and TRBJ2-7): DGGITQSPKYLFRKEGQNVTLSCEQNLNHDAMYWYRQDPGQGLRLIYYSQIVNDFQKGDIAEGYSVSREKKESFPLTVTSAQKNPTAFYLCASSSDSHYEQYFGPGTRLTVT.

V usage is TRBV5-4 and J usage is TRBJ2-1; TRBD2 is a possible D gene (6 bases). From germline, CDR1 is SGHNT and CDR2 YYREEE (reference sequence). This CDR3 spans 13 amino acids. V lost 4 bases, J lost 3 bases, and 8 bases lay in between. The CDR3 is CASSPSDYNEQFF. DNA of the CDR3: TGTGCCAGCAGCCCTAGCGACTACAATGAGCAGTTCTTC. The full variable domain, rest sourced from reference TRBV5-4 and TRBJ2-1, is ETGVTQSPTHLIKTRGQQVTLRCSSQSGHNTVSWYQQALGQGPQFIFQYYREEENGRGNFPPRFSGLQFPNYSSELNVNALELDDSALYLCASSPSDYNEQFFGPGTRLTVL.

V gene TRBV6-2 or TRBV6-3 combines with J gene TRBJ2-7; 8 bases line up with TRBD2. Trimming removed 3 bases from V and 4 bases from J; junction bases left unmatched: 8. Per the germline V gene, CDR1 is MNHEY and CDR2 is SVGEGT. CDR3 length: 15 residues. CDR3 DNA sequence: TGTGCCAGCAGTTATAGGAGCGGGGGACATTACGAGCAGTACGTC. Its translation is CASSYRSGGHYEQYV.

The rearrangement links TRBV3-1 (or the pseudogene TRBV3-2) to TRBJ2-7; D might be TRBD1 (6 bases). V lost 2 bases and J 4 bases, leaving 21 bases between the germline ends. CDR3 length equals 17 residues. CDR1 and CDR2 (germline): LGHDT, YNNKEL (reference sequence). The CDR3 DNA is TGTGCCAGCAGCCAATGGGGGCGTAACGGGCCCATTTACGAGCAGTACTTC. As protein: CASSQWGRNGPIYEQYF.

This sequence joins TRBV6-6 and TRBJ1-3; D call uncertain. V lost 6 bases, J lost 0 bases, and 9 bases lay in between. This CDR3 contains 14 residues. Germline CDR1 is MNHNY and CDR2 is SVGAGI (reference sequence). This CDR3 reads CASSREISGNTIYF. Here the CDR3 DNA reads TGTGCCAGCAGCCGGGAAATCTCTGGAAACACCATATATTTT.

This clone was observed a single time. The rearrangement links TRBV7-9 to TRBJ1-1; TRBD1 matches at 9 bases. V was clipped by 2 bases and J by 2 bases; unmatched bases: 9. There are 17 residues in the CDR3. Germline assignment: CDR1 SEHNR and CDR2 FQNEAQ (reference sequence). The CDR3 coding sequence is TGTGCCAGCAGCTTATGGAACAGGGGGCGCGGTAACACTGAAGCTTTCTTT. This translates into CASSLWNRGRGNTEAFF. The full variable domain, its missing parts supplied by reference TRBV7-9 and TRBJ1-1, is DTGVSQNPRHKITKRGQNVTFRCDPISEHNRLYWYRQTLGQGPEFLTYFQNEAQLEKSRLLSDRFSAERPKGSFSTLEIQRTEQGDSAMYLCASSLWNRGRGNTEAFFGQGTRLTVV.

The V gene is TRBV19, the J gene TRBJ2-1, with 8 nucleotides matching TRBD2. The germline gives CDR1 LNHDA, CDR2 SQIVND (reference sequence). Trimming took 4 bases from V and 2 from J; bases not matched to a gene: 4. The CDR3 is made up of 15 amino acids. The CDR3 spells CASSTGTRAYNEQFF. CDR3 nucleotides: TGTGCCAGTAGTACCGGGACTAGGGCCTACAATGAGCAGTTCTTC.

Regarding this clone: Other nucleotide sequences in the sample specify the same CDR3. The chain combines TRBV29-1 with TRBJ1-2; 9 bases are a match to TRBD1. The V gene's germline CDR1 is SQVTM and CDR2 ANQGSEA. J gave up 8 bases and V 5 bases, and 18 bases lay outside the gene matches. The CDR3 contains 16 residues. CDR3 residues: CSVLQGAGRDRWGYTF. CDR3 coding DNA: TGCAGCGTTTTACAGGGGGCGGGTCGGGATAGATGGGGCTACACCTTC.

This clone was picked up a small number of times. The V gene is TRBV10-1, the J gene TRBJ2-1; 15 positions agree with TRBD2. The germline V gene encodes CDR1 WNHNN and CDR2 SYGVQD (reference sequence). The junction had 1 base not matched to a gene; V was cut back by 6 bases and J by 4 bases. The CDR3 sequence is 15 residues long. The CDR3 nucleotides read TGCGCCAGCAGCGGGACTAGCGGGAGGTACAATGAGCAGTTCTTC. This translates into CASSGTSGRYNEQFF.

This clone was observed once. The V gene is TRBV10-3, the J gene TRBJ2-1; D possibly corresponds to TRBD2 (7 bases). With 2 bases removed from V and 4 bases from J, the gap between germline ends came to 18 bases. The CDR3 runs 17 residues. CDR1 ENHRY and CDR2 SYGVKD come from the germline V gene. Here the CDR3 DNA reads TGTGCCATCAGTGAGCCCCGGGGGGCGGGAGCTTACAATGAGCAGTTCTTC. Its protein is CAISEPRGAGAYNEQFF.

The chain joins TRBV5-6 to TRBJ2-3; D gene uncertain. Trimming stripped 0 bases from V and 0 bases from J, with 8 bases between. The CDR3 consists of 15 residues. Germline-derived CDR1 and CDR2 are SGHDT and YYEEEE. In DNA, the CDR3 is TGTGCCAGCAGCTTGGGGGCCTTCAGCACAGATACGCAGTATTTT. This encodes CASSLGAFSTDTQYF.